The 21 T cell receptor beta chains below were found in one sample sequenced in a study of cytotoxic CD8 clonotypes in ibrutinib-treated CLL. Sequenced by immunoSEQ multiplex PCR; TCRdb stores in-frame clones only, minus some. In the table there are around 150,000 clones, over 65% of which are singletons. The sample here was PBMCs, taken after 12 months of ibrutinib treatment. The receptors were gathered from a human donor with chronic lymphocytic leukemia.

This clone showed up just once. The gene calls are TRBV5-1 and TRBJ2-7, with 10 bases lining up with TRBD2. The CDR3 length is 18 residues. The germline V gene has CDR1 SGHRS and CDR2 YFSETQ. Trimming removed 0 bases from V and 0 bases from J; junction bases left unmatched: 9. The CDR3 spells CASSLAASGGPNSYEQYF. CDR3 sequence (DNA): TGCGCCAGCAGCTTGGCTGCTAGCGGGGGCCCGAACTCCTACGAGCAGTACTTC.

In its sample, this clone was seen a few times. The germline gene is not matched at one end of the junction; a read error may be the cause. V gene TRBV6-6 combines with J gene TRBJ2-1; 13 bases fit TRBD2. CDR1 and CDR2 (germline): MNHNY, SVGAGI (reference sequence). The CDR3 sequence is 16 residues long. DNA of the CDR3: TGTGCCAGCAGTAACTCCCGAACTAGCGGGGGGGGCTATCAGTTCTTC. Translated: CASSNSRTSGGGYQFF.

The CDR3 sequence is CASSPGQDYGYTF. CDR3 in DNA: TGCGCCAGCAGCCCTGGACAGGACTATGGCTACACCTTC. The chain is built from TRBV5-1 and TRBJ1-2; 7 bases are shared with TRBD1. Unmatched junction bases numbered 3, after V lost 4 bases and J lost 3 bases. The CDR3 covers 13 residues. Per germline, CDR1 SGHRS and CDR2 YFSETQ.

The V gene is TRBV28, the J gene TRBJ2-2; D assignment may be TRBD1 or TRBD2 (6 bases each). Germline values: CDR1 MDHEN, CDR2 SYDVKM. With 8 bases removed from V and 7 bases from J, the gap between germline ends came to 11 bases. The CDR3 is made up of 12 amino acids. The CDR3, as DNA: TGTGCCAGCCGAGGGGGGATCGGGGAGCTGTTTTTT. It translates to CASRGGIGELFF. Full variable domain (remainder filled in from reference TRBV28 and TRBJ2-2): DVKVTQSSRYLVKRTGEKVFLECVQDMDHENMFWYRQDPGLGLRLIYFSYDVKMKEKGDIPEGYSVSREKKERFSLILESASTNQTSMYLCASRGGIGELFFGEGSRLTVL.

This chain uses TRBV28 with TRBJ2-3, with D uncertain. CDR3 length equals 14 residues. V lost 7 bases and J lost 2, with 13 bases in between. Germline V gene sequence: CDR1 MDHEN, CDR2 SYDVKM. The CDR3 DNA is TGTGCCAGCACGGGTGTGGGGAACACAGATACGCAGTATTTT. It yields the protein CASTGVGNTDTQYF.

This clone was observed a handful of times. The genes are TRBV7-9 and TRBJ2-5, with 9 bases fitting TRBD1. V shed 2 bases and J 4 bases; nucleotides not matched to a gene: 5. Germline CDR1 reads SEHNR; CDR2 reads FQNEAQ (reference sequence). The CDR3 spans 15 residues. CDR3 residues: CASSLFGTGRETQYF. CDR3 coding DNA: TGTGCCAGCAGCTTATTCGGGACAGGGAGAGAGACCCAGTACTTC.

The chain links TRBV9 to TRBJ1-1, with D perhaps TRBD1 (6 bases). This CDR3 region has 15 residues. Trimming cost V 4 bases and J 4 bases, with 17 bases left between them. Germline V gene data show CDR1 as SGDLS and CDR2 as YYNGEE. CDR3 amino acids: CASSTEVGGATEAFF. The DNA for the CDR3 is TGTGCCAGCAGCACCGAAGTTGGGGGGGCCACTGAAGCTTTCTTT.

The J gene is TRBJ2-5, the V gene TRBV2; D remains unclear. Trimming pared 7 bases from V and 1 base from J, leaving 16 bases between. Germline V gives CDR1 SNHLY, CDR2 FYNNEI. The CDR3 covers 15 residues. CDR3 sequence reads: CASNPNTAVQETQYF. The DNA for the CDR3 is TGTGCCAGCAATCCAAATACGGCGGTCCAAGAGACCCAGTACTTC.

The genes are TRBV7-2 and TRBJ2-3, with 7 bases identical to TRBD1. The J segment lost 5 bases and the V segment lost 2 bases, leaving 16 bases of the junction unmatched. This CDR3 is 18 amino acids long. Germline CDR1 is SGHTA and CDR2 is FQGNSA. The CDR3 protein is CASSLIASSGRGRDTQYF. As DNA, the CDR3 is TGTGCCAGCAGCTTAATAGCTTCCTCGGGCAGGGGGAGAGATACGCAGTATTTT.

Written as DNA, the CDR3 is TGTGCCAGGGGACAGTCCCCAAAACAAGGAAACACCATATATTTT. It yields the protein CARGQSPKQGNTIYF. The rearrangement uses TRBV2 and TRBJ1-3; 7 bases are a match to TRBD1. This CDR3 is built from 15 residues. The V gene end was trimmed by 9 bases and the J gene end by 4 bases; junction bases not matched to a gene: 12. The germline gives CDR1 SNHLY, CDR2 FYNNEI. The full variable domain, in which reference TRBV2 and TRBJ1-3 provide the parts outside the CDR3, is EPEVTQTPSHQVTQMGQEVILRCVPISNHLYFYWYRQILGQKVEFLVSFYNNEISEKSEIFDDQFSVERPDGSNFTLKIRSTKLEDSAMYFCARGQSPKQGNTIYFGEGSWLTVV.

This chain connects TRBV19 to TRBJ2-7; D is perhaps TRBD1 or TRBD2 (5 bases each). The length of the CDR3 is 15 residues. The germline V and J ends were trimmed by 3 bases and 2 bases, with 14 bases remaining between them. Germline values: CDR1 LNHDA, CDR2 SQIVND (reference sequence). CDR3 protein: CASSMGGQGAYEQYF. CDR3 sequence (DNA): TGTGCCAGTAGTATGGGTGGGCAGGGAGCCTACGAGCAGTACTTC.

The rearrangement links TRBV13 to TRBJ2-1; TRBD2 might be the D (6 bases). This CDR3 has 15 amino acids. V lost 0 bases and J 3 bases, leaving 9 bases between the germline ends. CDR1 is PRHDT, CDR2 FYEKMQ, per germline (reference sequence). CDR3 sequence (DNA): TGTGCCAGCAGCTTAGGTGGTAGCGGCTACAATGAGCAGTTCTTC. Translated: CASSLGGSGYNEQFF.

At least ten counts were recorded for this clone. This chain links TRBV4-3 with TRBJ2-2; D is perhaps TRBD1 (6 bases). V was clipped by 3 bases and J by 2 bases, with 16 bases between them. The CDR3 extends over 17 amino acids. Germline lookup yields CDR1 LGHNA and CDR2 YSLEER. CDR3 in amino acids: CASSQGYGTSNTGELFF. For the CDR3, the DNA is TGCGCCAGCAGCCAGGGGTATGGGACAAGTAACACCGGGGAGCTGTTTTTT.

The chain employs TRBV4-1 and TRBJ2-7; 8 bases are a match to TRBD2. Germline trimming cut 3 bases from V and 2 bases from J; bases unmatched to any gene: 9. The CDR3 is 16 residues long. Germline V lookup: CDR1 MGHRA, CDR2 YSYEKL. CDR3 nucleotides: TGCGCCAGCAGCCACGCCATTTTGCGGGGGGCCTACGAGCAGTACTTC. Amino acids: CASSHAILRGAYEQYF.

The genes are TRBV5-5 and TRBJ1-3; D is perhaps TRBD1 (5 bases). CDR1 SGHKS and CDR2 YYEKEE come from the germline V gene (reference sequence). The V end was cut by 7 bases, the J end by 6 bases, with 23 bases between. CDR3 size: 16 residues. This CDR3 is CASYFPTWQGENTIYF. The CDR3 DNA follows: TGTGCCAGCTACTTTCCTACTTGGCAGGGCGAAAACACCATATATTTT.

V and J are TRBV6-6 and TRBJ2-2; the D gene is possibly TRBD1 (5 bases). Germline loops: CDR1 MNHNY, CDR2 SVGAGI (reference sequence). V lost 0 bases and J 5 bases, leaving 7 bases between the germline ends. The CDR3 totals 14 residues. The chain's CDR3 is CASSYSGQTGELFF. CDR3 DNA: TGTGCCAGCAGTTACTCAGGACAAACCGGGGAGCTGTTTTTT.

This clone was found once. The chain joins TRBV5-6 to TRBJ2-5; 14 bases map to TRBD2. V lost 4 bases and J lost 2; bases outside the gene matches: 7. The CDR3 contains 17 residues. CDR1 is SGHDT and CDR2 is YYEEEE in the germline V gene. The CDR3 region has the DNA TGTGCCAGCAGCCCAGCTCGGACTAGCGGGGGGCAAGAGACCCAGTACTTC. Protein: CASSPARTSGGQETQYF.

This chain links TRBV21-1 with TRBJ2-6; no check of the table's D call, TRBD2, against the DNA was made. TRBV21-1 is a listed pseudogene. The CDR3 loop spans 23 amino acids. CDR3 region: CASSSRFDGKGLAGSSGANVLTF. CDR3 DNA: TGTGCCAGCAGCTCCAGGTTCGATGGCAAGGGGCTAGCGGGTAGCTCTGGGGCCAACGTCCTGACTTTC.

The chain carries TRBV7-9 and TRBJ2-7; no definite D call. Germline CDR1 is SEHNR and CDR2 is FQNEAQ (reference sequence). This CDR3 is 14 amino acids long. Trimming shortened V by 6 bases and J by 0 bases, and 12 bases separated the two germline ends. CDR3 region: CASSDTASSYEQYF. CDR3 in DNA: TGTGCCAGCAGTGACACGGCGAGCTCCTACGAGCAGTACTTC.

This chain joins TRBV18 and TRBJ2-5, with 9 bases aligning to TRBD2. The CDR3 has 15 residues. Germline CDR1 KGHSH, CDR2 LQKENI. The V and J ends lost 5 bases and 4 bases, in that order; junction bases with no gene match: 8. The CDR3 coding sequence is TGTGCCAGCTCAGCGTCAGCGGGGGGAACAGAGACCCAGTACTTC. Protein: CASSASAGGTETQYF.

The chain carries TRBV28 and TRBJ1-1, with D possibly TRBD1 on 6 matching bases. Germline values: CDR1 MDHEN, CDR2 SYDVKM. The CDR3 covers 15 residues. V was clipped by 9 bases and J by 0 bases, with 17 bases between them. The CDR3 loop reads CASSGAFGVNTEAFF. The CDR3 DNA is TGTGCCAGTTCAGGGGCATTCGGTGTGAACACTGAAGCTTTCTTT.